The entry that follows covers one T cell receptor beta chain sequence. The antigen remains undetermined. The data belong to a study of OX40 agonist ivuxolimab in advanced cancers. Overall study findings and caveats: Some nonresponders likewise displayed low normalized T-cell clonal expansion. Antigen specificity of clonally expanded peripheral T cells was not established.

Some clones are missing from TCRdb's copy, which holds only in-frame ones; the method was immunoSEQ multiplex PCR. This sample carries about 73,000 clones, around 88% of them seen once, and the ten largest clones take roughly 3%. Germline values: CDR1 MGHRA, CDR2 YSYEKL. The CDR3 length is 16 residues. V was clipped by 4 bases and J by 0 bases; unmatched bases: 7. The TCR was taken from an adult with an advanced solid tumor such as melanoma, head and neck, liver or kidney cancer. Sequences were derived from CD4+ or CD8+ T cells sorted from blood, sampled in a trial of the OX40 agonist ivuxolimab. V and J are TRBV4-1 and TRBJ2-7, with TRBD2 matching over 9 bases. CDR3 region: CASSLSTSGASYEQYF. For the CDR3, the DNA is TGCGCCAGCAGCCTTTCGACTAGCGGTGCCTCCTACGAGCAGTACTTC.